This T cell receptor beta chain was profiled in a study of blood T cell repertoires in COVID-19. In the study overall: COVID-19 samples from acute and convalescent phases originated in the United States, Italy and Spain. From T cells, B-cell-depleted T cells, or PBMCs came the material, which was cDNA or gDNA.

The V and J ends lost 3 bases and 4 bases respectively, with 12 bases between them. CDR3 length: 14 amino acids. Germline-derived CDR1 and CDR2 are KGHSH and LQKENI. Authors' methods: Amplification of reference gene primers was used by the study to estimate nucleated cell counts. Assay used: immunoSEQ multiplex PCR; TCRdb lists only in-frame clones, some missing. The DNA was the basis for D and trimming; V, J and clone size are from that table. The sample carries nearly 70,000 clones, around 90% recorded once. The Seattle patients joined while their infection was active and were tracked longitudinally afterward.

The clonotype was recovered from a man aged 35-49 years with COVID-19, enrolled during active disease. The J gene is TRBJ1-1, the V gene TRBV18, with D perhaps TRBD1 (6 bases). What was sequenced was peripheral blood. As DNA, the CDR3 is TGTGCCAGCTCACCGACAGGATTGGGCACTGAAGCTTTCTTT. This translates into CASSPTGLGTEAFF.